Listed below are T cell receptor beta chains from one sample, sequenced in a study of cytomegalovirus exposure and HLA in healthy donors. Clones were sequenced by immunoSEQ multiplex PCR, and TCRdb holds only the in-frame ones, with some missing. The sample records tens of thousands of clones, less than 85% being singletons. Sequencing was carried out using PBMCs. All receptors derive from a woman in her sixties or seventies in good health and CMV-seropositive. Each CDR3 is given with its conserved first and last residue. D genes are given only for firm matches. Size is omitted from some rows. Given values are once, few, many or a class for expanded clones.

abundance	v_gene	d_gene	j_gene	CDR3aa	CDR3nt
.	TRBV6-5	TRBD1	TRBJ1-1	CASRQGGATEAFF	TGTGCCAGCAGACAGGGGGGTGCCACTGAAGCTTTCTTT
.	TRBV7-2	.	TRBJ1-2	CASSPRGGQNAYGYTF	TGTGCCAGCAGCCCCCGAGGAGGACAGAATGCCTATGGCTACACCTTC
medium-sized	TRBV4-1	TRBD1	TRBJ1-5	CASSPGTGFASNQPQHF	TGCGCCAGCAGCCCCGGGACAGGATTCGCAAGCAATCAGCCCCAGCATTTT
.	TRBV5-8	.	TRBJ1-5	CASSVWTEINQPQHF	TGTGCCAGCAGTGTGTGGACAGAAATCAATCAGCCCCAGCATTTT
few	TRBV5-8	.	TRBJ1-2	CASSTGGGYTF	TGTGCCAGCAGCACGGGAGGCGGCTACACCTTC
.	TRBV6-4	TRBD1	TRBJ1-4	CASSRGTGGGGEKLFF	TGTGCCAGCAGTCGGGGGACAGGGGGCGGCGGTGAAAAACTGTTTTTT
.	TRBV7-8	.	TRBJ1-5	CASSSPRQPQHF	TGTGCCAGCAGCTCCCCGAGACAGCCCCAGCATTTT
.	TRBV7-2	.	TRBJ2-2	CASSSGFRVFPAGELFF	TGTGCCAGCAGCTCAGGGTTCAGGGTGTTTCCGGCCGGGGAGCTGTTTTTT
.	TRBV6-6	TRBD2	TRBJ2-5	CASSRLAGVQETQYF	TGTGCCAGCAGTCGACTAGCGGGGGTTCAAGAGACCCAGTACTTC
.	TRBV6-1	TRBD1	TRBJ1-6	CASSSTGDNSPLHF	TGTGCCAGCAGTTCGACAGGGGATAATTCACCCCTCCACTTT
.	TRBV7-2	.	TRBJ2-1	CASSLAWEATYNEQFF	TGTGCCAGCAGCTTAGCGTGGGAGGCGACGTACAATGAGCAGTTCTTC
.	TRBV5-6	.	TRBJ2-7	CASSPPVSYEQYF	TGTGCCAGCAGCCCCCCGGTGAGCTACGAGCAGTACTTC
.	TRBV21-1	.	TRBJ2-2	CASSKVVFYLPPLGRDLDTGELFF	TGTGCCAGCAGCAAAGTTGTTTTTTATTTGCCACCTCTGGGGCGCGATCTGGACACCGGGGAGCTGTTTTTT
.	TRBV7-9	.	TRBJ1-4	CSSRPPFRHKDNEKLFF	TGTTCCAGCAGACCACCCTTCCGCCACAAAGATAATGAAAAACTGTTTTTT
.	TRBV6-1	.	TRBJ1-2	CASRTPEPIYGYTF	TGTGCCAGCAGGACCCCGGAGCCGATCTATGGCTACACCTTC
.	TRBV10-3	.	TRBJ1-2	CAISDGEGYTF	TGTGCCATCAGCGACGGGGAGGGCTACACCTTC
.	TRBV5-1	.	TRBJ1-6	CASSLPQNNSPLHF	TGCGCCAGCAGCTTGCCACAGAATAATTCACCCCTCCACTTT
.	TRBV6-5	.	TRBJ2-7	CASSYEGFSYEQYF	TGTGCCAGCAGTTACGAGGGTTTCTCCTACGAGCAGTACTTC
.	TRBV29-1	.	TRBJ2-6	CSVGSVRGASGANVLTF	TGCAGCGTTGGGTCGGTCAGGGGAGCCTCTGGGGCCAACGTCCTGACTTTC
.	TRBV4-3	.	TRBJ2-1	CASSQEKGRTGQFF	TGCGCCAGCAGCCAAGAAAAGGGAAGGACTGGGCAGTTCTTC
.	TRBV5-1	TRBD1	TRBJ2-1	CASSLVAGGGNEQFF	TGCGCCAGCAGCTTGGTGGCAGGGGGCGGGAATGAGCAGTTCTTC